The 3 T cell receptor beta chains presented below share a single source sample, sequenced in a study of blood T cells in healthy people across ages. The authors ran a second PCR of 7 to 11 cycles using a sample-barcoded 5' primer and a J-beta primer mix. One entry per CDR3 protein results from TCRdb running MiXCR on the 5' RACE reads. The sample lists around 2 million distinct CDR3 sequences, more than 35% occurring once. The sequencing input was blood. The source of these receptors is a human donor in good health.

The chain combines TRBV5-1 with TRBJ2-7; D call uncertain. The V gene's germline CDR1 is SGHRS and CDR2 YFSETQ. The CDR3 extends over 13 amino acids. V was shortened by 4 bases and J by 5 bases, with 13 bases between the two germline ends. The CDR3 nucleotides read TGCGCCAGCAGCCACCGACTTGATGACGAGCAGTACTTC. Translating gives CASSHRLDDEQYF.

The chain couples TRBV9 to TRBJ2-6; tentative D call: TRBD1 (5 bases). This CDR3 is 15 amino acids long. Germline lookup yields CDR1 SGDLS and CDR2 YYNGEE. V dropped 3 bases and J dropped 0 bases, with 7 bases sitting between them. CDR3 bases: TGTGCCAGCAGCGGACAGAGCTCTGGGGCCAACGTCCTGACTTTC. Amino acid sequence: CASSGQSSGANVLTF.

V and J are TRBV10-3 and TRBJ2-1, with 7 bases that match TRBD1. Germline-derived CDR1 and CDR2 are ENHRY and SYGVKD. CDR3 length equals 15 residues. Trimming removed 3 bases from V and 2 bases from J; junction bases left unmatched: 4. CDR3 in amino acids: CAISDRGPTYNEQFF. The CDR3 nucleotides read TGTGCCATCAGTGATAGGGGGCCTACCTACAATGAGCAGTTCTTC.